These 10 T cell receptor beta chains were all obtained from the same sample, sequenced in a study of cytomegalovirus exposure and HLA in healthy donors. The PCR used 60 Vbeta and 13 Jbeta primers. The method was immunoSEQ multiplex PCR; TCRdb's version includes in-frame clones alone and lacks a portion of them. This sample yields roughly 90,000 clones, of which about four fifths are seen a single time; more than 3% belongs to the top ten. Sequencing used PBMCs. These receptor sequences come from a man aged 30 to 39 in good health and CMV-seropositive.

This chain links TRBV6-5 with TRBJ2-2; D gene ambiguous. The germline V gene has CDR1 MNHEY and CDR2 SVGAGI. The germline V and J ends were trimmed by 2 bases and 0 bases, with 10 bases remaining between them. This CDR3 has 16 residues. The CDR3 sequence: CASSYLQHSNTGELFF. In DNA form, the CDR3 reads TGTGCCAGCAGTTACCTACAGCACTCGAACACCGGGGAGCTGTTTTTT.

V usage is TRBV5-8 and J usage is TRBJ2-1, with D perhaps TRBD2 (6 bases). The CDR3 loop spans 12 amino acids. Trimming shortened V by 4 bases and J by 6 bases, and 8 bases separated the two germline ends. CDR1 is SGHTS and CDR2 is YDEGEE in the germline V gene. The CDR3 DNA reads TGTGCCAGCAGCCGGACTACCAATGAGCAGTTCTTC. The encoded protein is CASSRTTNEQFF.

V gene TRBV29-1 combines with J gene TRBJ2-2; no clear D gene. From germline, CDR1 is SQVTM and CDR2 ANQGSEA. The CDR3 sequence is 14 residues long. The V end was cut by 4 bases, the J end by 0 bases, with 9 bases between. The DNA for the CDR3 is TGCAGCGTTGTGGTGGAGCCGAACACCGGGGAGCTGTTTTTT. Protein product: CSVVVEPNTGELFF.

The chain combines TRBV10-3 with TRBJ2-3, with TRBD1 as a possible D gene (7 bases). Germline V CDR1 and CDR2: ENHRY, SYGVKD. Trimming took 7 bases from V and 1 from J, leaving 18 bases between them. This CDR3 is built from 16 residues. The CDR3 DNA reads TGTGCCATCAAAAAGGCGCAGGGGGGACGCACAGATACGCAGTATTTT. Amino acids: CAIKKAQGGRTDTQYF.

The CDR3 reads CASSVGLVPNEQFF. The CDR3 DNA sequence: TGCGCCAGCAGTGTCGGACTCGTACCCAATGAGCAGTTCTTC. The genes are TRBV10-1 and TRBJ2-1, with D possibly matching TRBD2 (5 bases). V lost 4 bases to trimming and J lost 6 bases, with 13 bases between them. Germline V gene data show CDR1 as WNHNN and CDR2 as SYGVQD (reference sequence). The length of the CDR3 is 14 residues.

V is TRBV2 and J is TRBJ2-7; TRBD2 agrees at 12 bases. The CDR3 loop spans 16 amino acids. V dropped 4 bases and J dropped 4; count of bases not matched to a gene: 8. CDR1 is SNHLY and CDR2 is FYNNEI in the germline V gene. The CDR3 loop reads CASSAPLTSGRYEQYF. CDR3 coding DNA: TGTGCCAGCAGTGCACCTCTAACTAGCGGGAGGTACGAGCAGTACTTC.

V and J are TRBV7-9 and TRBJ2-5; D may be TRBD2 (5 bases). The CDR3 runs 14 residues. From germline, CDR1 is SEHNR and CDR2 FQNEAQ (reference sequence). Between the trimmed V and J ends, which lost 2 bases and 5 bases, there was a span of 12 bases. The CDR3 nucleotides read TGTGCCAGCAGCTTAAGTACGCGCGGGGAGACCCAGTACTTC. Amino acid sequence: CASSLSTRGETQYF.

CDR3 sequence (DNA): TGTGCCAGCAGTTTAGTCCGTGGGGTTAGCGGGGTTCCCATCTACAATGAGCAGTTCTTC. Amino acid sequence: CASSLVRGVSGVPIYNEQFF. This chain joins TRBV28 and TRBJ2-1, with TRBD2 identical over 8 bases. The V and J ends lost 2 bases and 3 bases, in that order; junction bases with no gene match: 18. From germline, CDR1 is MDHEN and CDR2 SYDVKM. CDR3 length equals 20 residues. The variable domain in full, with the rest retrieved from reference TRBV28 and TRBJ2-1, is DVKVTQSSRYLVKRTGEKVFLECVQDMDHENMFWYRQDPGLGLRLIYFSYDVKMKEKGDIPEGYSVSREKKERFSLILESASTNQTSMYLCASSLVRGVSGVPIYNEQFFGPGTRLTVL.

To note about this clone: One end of the junction varies from germline; a read error may be responsible. Within the sample, other DNA sequences also encode this same CDR3. The chain carries TRBV28 and TRBJ1-2; 9 nucleotides align to TRBD1. The germline V gene encodes CDR1 MDHEN and CDR2 SYDVKM. This CDR3 region has 14 residues. Here the CDR3 reads CAIQLPGQGHGYTF. CDR3 coding DNA: TGCGCCATTCAGTTACCGGGACAGGGCCATGGCTACACCTTC.

This chain links TRBV15 with TRBJ2-5; maybe TRBD2 (5 bases). The CDR3 sequence is 14 residues long. Germline V gene lookup returns CDR1 LNHNV and CDR2 YYDKDF (reference sequence). V lost 0 bases and J lost 4, with 9 bases in between. As DNA, the CDR3 is TGTGCCACCAGCAGAGATACCAGCGGAGAGACCCAGTACTTC. It codes for CATSRDTSGETQYF.